Listed below are T cell receptor beta chains from one sample, sequenced in a study of T cell repertoires in ileal Crohn's disease. Sequencing used immunoSEQ multiplex PCR; TCRdb keeps in-frame clones, though not all of them. Counted here are under 35,000 clones, roughly 78% occurring once; the ten biggest clones make up under 20%. The sample was ileal tissue. The receptors come from an adult with Crohn's disease. Both conserved end residues are part of each CDR3. Fields, in order: clone size, J gene, V gene, D gene, CDR3 protein, CDR3 DNA. The D gene is left open where the match is weak. Clone sizes are given selectively: once, few, many, or a class where the clone is expanded.

-,TRBJ1-1,TRBV18,TRBD1,CASSRGQDTEAFF,TGTGCCAGCTCACGGGGACAGGACACTGAAGCTTTCTTT
-,TRBJ2-2,TRBV11-3,-,CASSLLNTGELFF,TGTGCCAGCAGCTTACTGAACACCGGGGAGCTGTTTTTT
-,TRBJ2-4,TRBV20-1,-,CSANDRDIQYF,TGCAGTGCTAATGACCGGGACATTCAGTACTTC
-,TRBJ1-5,TRBV19,-,CASSIAGSPGHQPQHF,TGTGCCAGTAGTATAGCTGGGAGTCCCGGACATCAGCCCCAGCATTTT
-,TRBJ2-3,TRBV4-1,TRBD2,CASSQDLGTSLSDTQYF,TGCGCCAGCAGCCAAGATTTGGGGACTAGCTTGTCAGATACGCAGTATTTT
few,TRBJ2-1,TRBV4-1,-,CASSVLGLTYNEQFF,TGCGCCAGCAGCGTTTTGGGACTGACTTACAATGAGCAGTTCTTC
-,TRBJ2-3,TRBV7-2,TRBD2,CASSLLGLAGGDTQYF,TGTGCCAGCAGCCTTCTAGGACTAGCGGGGGGTGATACGCAGTATTTT
-,TRBJ2-2,TRBV5-1,TRBD2,CASSFMASGRGGELFF,TGCGCCAGCAGCTTCATGGCTAGCGGGAGAGGAGGGGAGCTGTTTTTT
-,TRBJ2-1,TRBV27,TRBD1,CASSPFSDRVSYNEQFF,TGTGCCAGCAGTCCATTCTCGGACAGGGTGTCCTACAATGAGCAGTTCTTC
-,TRBJ2-5,TRBV19,TRBD2,CASSIRLAGDQETQYF,TGTGCCAGTAGTATTAGACTAGCGGGAGACCAAGAGACCCAGTACTTC
-,TRBJ2-7,TRBV28,-,CASQLQGATYEQYF,TGTGCCAGCCAGTTACAGGGTGCTACCTACGAGCAGTACTTC
-,TRBJ1-5,TRBV6-5,TRBD1,CASSRDRGNNQPQHF,TGTGCCAGCAGCCGGGACAGAGGTAACAATCAGCCCCAGCATTTT
-,TRBJ2-3,TRBV19,-,CASSLDSRPSTDTQYF,TGTGCCAGTAGTCTGGACAGTCGCCCCAGCACAGATACGCAGTATTTT
-,TRBJ2-2,TRBV7-2,-,CASSLASYTGELFF,TGTGCCAGCAGCTTAGCTAGTTACACCGGGGAGCTGTTTTTT
-,TRBJ1-1,TRBV5-4,TRBD1,CASSFDRGRTEAFF,TGTGCCAGCAGTTTTGACAGGGGGCGAACTGAAGCTTTCTTT
-,TRBJ2-1,TRBV9,-,CASSGPRSNEQFF,TGTGCCAGCAGCGGTCCGCGGTCGAATGAGCAGTTCTTC
once,TRBJ2-7,TRBV5-1,-,CASSPVQGTAQYF,TGCGCCAGCAGCCCCGTCCAGGGTACTGCGCAGTACTTC
medium-sized,TRBJ1-2,TRBV7-2,-,CASSLWGPGTF,-
-,TRBJ2-1,TRBV19,TRBD2,CASSQLAGGPSNEQFF,TGTGCCAGTAGTCAGCTAGCGGGAGGGCCCTCCAATGAGCAGTTCTTC
-,TRBJ1-1,TRBV9,-,CASSAEARGTEAFF,TGTGCCAGCAGCGCCGAAGCCAGGGGAACTGAAGCTTTCTTT
-,TRBJ2-7,TRBV10-2,TRBD2,CASSRLAGNYEQYF,TGCGCCAGCAGCCGACTAGCGGGAAACTACGAGCAGTACTTC
-,TRBJ2-5,TRBV7-2,TRBD2,CASSLKTSGYGETQYF,TGTGCCAGCAGCTTAAAGACTAGCGGGTATGGGGAGACCCAGTACTTC
-,TRBJ1-2,TRBV7-9,-,CASSLWAGGYTF,TGTGCCAGCAGCTTATGGGCGGGGGGCTACACCTTC
once,TRBJ2-7,TRBV5-1,TRBD2,CASRLAGGISYEQYF,TGCGCCAGCCGACTAGCGGGAGGGATCTCCTACGAGCAGTACTTC
-,TRBJ1-3,TRBV19,-,CASSYGRGSDTIYF,TGTGCCAGTAGTTACGGACGGGGAAGTGACACCATATATTTT
-,TRBJ1-1,TRBV11-3,-,CASSLDRNTEAFF,TGTGCCAGCAGCTTAGACAGGAACACTGAAGCTTTCTTT
-,TRBJ2-7,TRBV2,TRBD1,CASRRTGWNEQYF,TGTGCCAGCAGGAGGACAGGGTGGAACGAGCAGTACTTC
-,TRBJ1-2,TRBV4-2,-,CASSQDQAQTANYGYTF,TGTGCCAGCAGCCAAGATCAAGCCCAAACAGCTAACTATGGCTACACCTTC
few,TRBJ2-2,TRBV5-6,TRBD2,CASSLQAGDTGELFF,TGTGCCAGCAGCTTACAAGCGGGAGACACCGGGGAGCTGTTTTTT
-,TRBJ2-2,TRBV9,TRBD2,CASSEGAWAGGPTGELFF,TGTGCCAGCAGCGAAGGGGCTTGGGCGGGGGGGCCCACCGGGGAGCTGTTTTTT
-,TRBJ1-3,TRBV27,-,CASSIRAGNTIYF,TGTGCCAGCAGTATTCGAGCTGGAAACACCATATATTTT
-,TRBJ1-1,TRBV7-2,TRBD1,CASSPDRVVPEAFF,TGTGCCAGCAGCCCGGACAGGGTTGTCCCTGAAGCTTTCTTT
-,TRBJ1-5,TRBV5-6,TRBD1,CASSLAGGSHQPQHF,TGTGCCAGCAGCTTGGCAGGGGGTTCGCACCAGCCCCAGCATTTT
-,TRBJ2-2,TRBV7-3,TRBD1,CASSLTGTGGNTGELFF,TGTGCCAGCAGCTTAACCGGGACAGGGGGGAACACCGGGGAGCTGTTTTTT
-,TRBJ1-6,TRBV19,-,CASSPSSYNSPLHF,TGTGCCAGTAGTCCTAGCTCCTATAATTCCCCCCTCCACTTT
-,TRBJ1-2,TRBV11-2,-,CASSLLTYVNYGYTF,TGTGCCAGCAGCTTACTAACCTATGTAAACTATGGCTACACCTTC
-,TRBJ1-1,TRBV5-1,TRBD1,CASSGDRSNTEAFF,TGCGCCAGCAGCGGGGACAGATCGAACACTGAAGCTTTCTTT
-,TRBJ2-6,TRBV6-5,-,CASRPSGTGANVLTF,TGTGCCAGCAGACCCTCCGGTACTGGGGCCAACGTCCTGACTTTC
-,TRBJ2-5,TRBV7-9,TRBD1,CASTTAGGFETQYF,TGTGCCAGCACCACAGCAGGGGGCTTCGAGACCCAGTACTTC
once,TRBJ1-1,TRBV12-5,TRBD1,CASGLASTGGNTEAFF,TGTGCTAGTGGTTTGGCTTCGACAGGGGGCAACACTGAAGCTTTCTTT
few,TRBJ1-1,TRBV6-6,-,CASTLGGDVTEAFF,TGTGCCAGCACCCTAGGGGGGGACGTCACTGAAGCTTTCTTT
-,TRBJ1-5,TRBV6-1,-,CASSEAFAAAQPQHF,TGTGCCAGCAGTGAAGCTTTTGCGGCGGCGCAGCCCCAGCATTTT
once,TRBJ2-3,TRBV29-1,-,CSAHRFGADTQYF,TGCAGCGCCCACCGGTTTGGAGCAGATACGCAGTATTTT
-,TRBJ1-2,TRBV7-2,-,CASSILGQYYGYTF,TGTGCCAGCAGCATCTTGGGGCAGTACTATGGCTACACCTTC
once,TRBJ2-1,TRBV5-1,-,CASSLEPGRNEQFF,TGCGCCAGCAGCTTGGAACCAGGGAGGAATGAGCAGTTCTTC
once,TRBJ1-2,TRBV5-1,-,CASSGPRDGGGGYTF,TGCGCCAGCAGCGGGCCGCGGGACGGCGGTGGTGGCTACACCTTC
-,TRBJ2-4,TRBV9,TRBD1,CASSVVGQGDIQYF,TGTGCCAGCAGCGTAGTTGGACAGGGAGACATTCAGTACTTC
-,TRBJ2-5,TRBV7-2,TRBD2,CASSLSSGIKETQYF,TGTGCCAGCAGCTTATCAAGCGGGATCAAAGAGACCCAGTACTTC
-,TRBJ2-7,TRBV4-1,TRBD2,CASSQGLAGDPRYEQYF,TGCGCCAGCAGCCAAGGACTAGCGGGGGACCCCAGATACGAGCAGTACTTC
-,TRBJ2-7,TRBV6-1,TRBD2,CASSRTSGPYEQYF,TGTGCCAGCAGCCGGACTAGCGGCCCATACGAGCAGTACTTC
-,TRBJ1-4,TRBV5-1,-,CASRQNRDEKLFF,TGCGCCAGCAGACAAAACAGGGATGAAAAACTGTTTTTT
-,TRBJ2-7,TRBV5-1,TRBD1,CASRTGVSYEQYF,TGCGCCAGCCGGACAGGGGTATCCTACGAGCAGTACTTC
once,TRBJ2-5,TRBV5-4,-,CASSLAQQETQYF,TGTGCCAGCAGCTTGGCGCAGCAAGAGACCCAGTACTTC
-,TRBJ1-4,TRBV4-1,-,CASSQTPGATNEKLFF,TGCGCCAGCAGCCAGACCCCAGGGGCAACTAATGAAAAACTGTTTTTT